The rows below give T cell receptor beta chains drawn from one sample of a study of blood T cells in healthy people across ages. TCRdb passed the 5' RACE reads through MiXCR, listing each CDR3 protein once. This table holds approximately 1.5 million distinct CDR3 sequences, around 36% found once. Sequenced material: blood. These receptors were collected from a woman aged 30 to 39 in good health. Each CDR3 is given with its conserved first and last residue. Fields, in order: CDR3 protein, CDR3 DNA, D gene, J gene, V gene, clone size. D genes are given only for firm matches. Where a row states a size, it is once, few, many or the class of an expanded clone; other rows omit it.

CDR3 protein: CASSDPVSGRGGEKLFF
CDR3 DNA: TGTGCCAGCAGTGACCCCGTGTCGGGCAGGGGGGGAGAAAAACTGTTTTTT
D gene: TRBD1
J gene: TRBJ1-4
V gene: TRBV2
clone size: NA

CDR3 protein: CASSLDRAAYNEQFF
CDR3 DNA: TGCGCCAGCAGCTTGGACAGGGCAGCCTACAATGAGCAGTTCTTC
D gene: NA
J gene: TRBJ2-1
V gene: TRBV5-1
clone size: few

CDR3 protein: CASSDGLAGEAETQYF
CDR3 DNA: TGTGCCAGCAGTGACGGACTAGCGGGAGAAGCTGAGACCCAGTACTTC
D gene: TRBD2
J gene: TRBJ2-5
V gene: TRBV6-4
clone size: NA

CDR3 protein: CVSSEIGESYNEQFF
CDR3 DNA: TGTGTCAGCAGTGAGATCGGGGAAAGCTACAATGAGCAGTTCTTC
D gene: NA
J gene: TRBJ2-1
V gene: TRBV6-4
clone size: once

CDR3 protein: CSVEDLVGELFF
CDR3 DNA: TGCAGCGTTGAAGATCTGGTCGGGGAGCTGTTTTTT
D gene: NA
J gene: TRBJ2-2
V gene: TRBV29-1
clone size: few

CDR3 protein: CASSPSGTGGSNYGYTF
CDR3 DNA: TGTGCCAGCAGCCCTAGCGGGACAGGAGGTTCTAACTATGGCTACACCTTC
D gene: TRBD1
J gene: TRBJ1-2
V gene: TRBV11-2
clone size: NA

CDR3 protein: CATGTLLSGEQYF
CDR3 DNA: TGTGCCACCGGGACCCTCCTCAGTGGCGAGCAGTACTTC
D gene: NA
J gene: TRBJ2-7
V gene: TRBV6-6
clone size: few

CDR3 protein: CASSQVGRQNTEAFF
CDR3 DNA: TGCGCCAGCAGCCAAGTGGGTCGGCAGAACACTGAAGCTTTCTTT
D gene: NA
J gene: TRBJ1-1
V gene: TRBV4-1
clone size: few

CDR3 protein: CASSHGREQGRYEQYF
CDR3 DNA: TGCGCCAGCAGCCACGGCCGGGAGCAGGGGCGCTACGAGCAGTACTTC
D gene: NA
J gene: TRBJ2-7
V gene: TRBV4-1
clone size: many

CDR3 protein: CASSSRTINSEQYF
CDR3 DNA: TGCGCCAGCAGCTCCAGGACTATAAACTCCGAGCAGTACTTC
D gene: NA
J gene: TRBJ2-7
V gene: TRBV10-1
clone size: NA

CDR3 protein: CASSPGSSDGYTF
CDR3 DNA: TGTGCCAGCAGTCCAGGGAGTAGCGATGGCTACACCTTC
D gene: NA
J gene: TRBJ1-2
V gene: TRBV28
clone size: few

CDR3 protein: CSARAGASYGYTF
CDR3 DNA: TGCAGTGCTAGAGCCGGGGCGAGTTATGGCTACACCTTC
D gene: NA
J gene: TRBJ1-2
V gene: TRBV20-1
clone size: few

CDR3 protein: CASSCSNSYNEQFF
CDR3 DNA: TGCGCCAGCAGCTGTAGTAACTCCTACAATGAGCAGTTCTTC
D gene: NA
J gene: TRBJ2-1
V gene: TRBV5-1
clone size: NA

CDR3 protein: CASSLDLGTSGPETQYF
CDR3 DNA: TGTGCCAGCAGCTTGGATCTGGGGACTAGCGGGCCGGAGACCCAGTACTTC
D gene: TRBD2
J gene: TRBJ2-5
V gene: TRBV5-4
clone size: NA

CDR3 protein: CASRGLAGLDRYGQYF
CDR3 DNA: TGCGCCAGCAGAGGACTAGCGGGCCTTGATCGGTATGGGCAGTACTTC
D gene: TRBD2
J gene: TRBJ2-5
V gene: TRBV10-2
clone size: NA

CDR3 protein: CASSSGQRVGYGYTF
CDR3 DNA: TGCGCCAGCAGCTCCGGACAGCGTGTCGGCTATGGCTACACCTTC
D gene: NA
J gene: TRBJ1-2
V gene: TRBV5-1
clone size: NA

CDR3 protein: CTSSFADGADQPQHF
CDR3 DNA: TGTACCAGCAGCTTTGCGGACGGTGCCGATCAGCCCCAGCATTTT
D gene: NA
J gene: TRBJ1-5
V gene: TRBV7-2
clone size: NA

CDR3 protein: CSARDKREAFF
CDR3 DNA: TGCAGTGCTAGAGATAAGCGTGAAGCTTTCTTT
D gene: NA
J gene: TRBJ1-1
V gene: TRBV20-1
clone size: NA

CDR3 protein: CAISEGGEGGYTF
CDR3 DNA: TGTGCCATCAGTGAGGGGGGAGAGGGCGGCTACACCTTC
D gene: NA
J gene: TRBJ1-2
V gene: TRBV10-3
clone size: NA

CDR3 protein: CASRRTGDYNEQFF
CDR3 DNA: TGCGCCAGCAGAAGGACCGGGGATTACAATGAGCAGTTCTTC
D gene: NA
J gene: TRBJ2-1
V gene: TRBV5-1
clone size: NA

CDR3 protein: CASSRIGDSGKNVLTF
CDR3 DNA: TGTGCCAGCAGCCGTATCGGGGACAGCGGAAAAAACGTCCTGACTTTC
D gene: TRBD1
J gene: TRBJ2-6
V gene: TRBV4-2
clone size: NA

CDR3 protein: CACERVIQYF
CDR3 DNA: TGCGCCTGCGAGCGGGTCATTCAGTACTTC
D gene: NA
J gene: TRBJ2-4
V gene: TRBV10-1
clone size: NA

CDR3 protein: CASSLVHLGAEAFF
CDR3 DNA: TGCGCCAGCAGCTTGGTACACCTTGGTGCTGAAGCTTTCTTT
D gene: NA
J gene: TRBJ1-1
V gene: TRBV5-1
clone size: few

CDR3 protein: CAWSMGLAGSNEQFF
CDR3 DNA: TGTGCCTGGAGCATGGGGCTAGCGGGATCTAATGAGCAGTTCTTC
D gene: TRBD2
J gene: TRBJ2-1
V gene: TRBV30
clone size: few

CDR3 protein: CASSLSQLAGGTYDEQFF
CDR3 DNA: TGTGCCAGCAGTTTATCCCAATTAGCGGGGGGAACCTACGATGAGCAGTTCTTC
D gene: TRBD2
J gene: TRBJ2-1
V gene: TRBV27
clone size: NA

CDR3 protein: CASSLGATGYEQYF
CDR3 DNA: TGTGCCAGCAGCTTAGGGGCCACAGGCTACGAGCAGTACTTC
D gene: NA
J gene: TRBJ2-7
V gene: TRBV7-9
clone size: NA

CDR3 protein: CASRAGPEAYTF
CDR3 DNA: TGTGCCAGCAGGGCCGGGCCCGAGGCCTACACCTTC
D gene: NA
J gene: TRBJ1-2
V gene: TRBV6-1
clone size: NA

CDR3 protein: CASSPLQGETQYF
CDR3 DNA: TGTGCCAGCTCACCACTCCAGGGAGAGACCCAGTACTTC
D gene: NA
J gene: TRBJ2-5
V gene: TRBV18
clone size: few

CDR3 protein: CASSPGVDGQETQYF
CDR3 DNA: TGTGCCAGCAGCCCGGGGGTAGACGGCCAAGAGACCCAGTACTTC
D gene: NA
J gene: TRBJ2-5
V gene: TRBV7-9
clone size: NA

CDR3 protein: CASSYSSEPRETQYF
CDR3 DNA: TGTGCCAGCAGTTACTCGAGCGAACCTAGGGAGACCCAGTACTTC
D gene: NA
J gene: TRBJ2-5
V gene: TRBV6-5
clone size: NA

CDR3 protein: CASSPTRTNYGCTF
CDR3 DNA: TGTGCCAGCAGTCCCACCCGAACTAACTATGGCTGCACCTTC
D gene: NA
J gene: TRBJ1-2
V gene: TRBV12-3/TRBV12-4
clone size: NA

CDR3 protein: CSANQLQDPYEQYF
CDR3 DNA: TGCAGTGCTAATCAACTACAGGACCCCTACGAGCAGTACTTC
D gene: NA
J gene: TRBJ2-7
V gene: TRBV20-1
clone size: NA

CDR3 protein: CASSVNGQSYNSPLHF
CDR3 DNA: TGTGCCAGCAGCGTAAATGGCCAATCCTATAATTCACCCCTCCACTTT
D gene: NA
J gene: TRBJ1-6
V gene: TRBV9
clone size: few

CDR3 protein: CASSVGLVRGWDTQYF
CDR3 DNA: TGTGCCAGCAGCGTAGGGTTAGTTCGGGGCTGGGATACGCAGTATTTT
D gene: NA
J gene: TRBJ2-3
V gene: TRBV9
clone size: NA

CDR3 protein: CATSVSGGDTQYF
CDR3 DNA: TGTGCCACCAGTGTAAGTGGGGGAGATACGCAGTATTTT
D gene: NA
J gene: TRBJ2-3
V gene: TRBV10-3
clone size: NA

CDR3 protein: CASSQAAGGNTEAFF
CDR3 DNA: TGTGCCAGCAGCCAAGCGGCAGGGGGGAACACTGAAGCTTTCTTT
D gene: TRBD1
J gene: TRBJ1-1
V gene: TRBV3-1
clone size: few

CDR3 protein: CASSVGVGNSPRHF
CDR3 DNA: NA
D gene: NA
J gene: TRBJ1-6
V gene: TRBV5-6
clone size: NA

CDR3 protein: CASSQIGQGAISNQPQHF
CDR3 DNA: TGTGCCAGCAGTCAGATAGGACAGGGGGCCATTAGCAATCAGCCCCAGCATTTT
D gene: TRBD1
J gene: TRBJ1-5
V gene: TRBV27
clone size: NA

CDR3 protein: CASSSVMDRGLETQYF
CDR3 DNA: TGTGCCAGCAGTTCAGTGATGGACAGGGGGCTGGAGACCCAGTACTTC
D gene: TRBD1
J gene: TRBJ2-5
V gene: TRBV27
clone size: few

CDR3 protein: CASSPQGTSGPHNEQFF
CDR3 DNA: TGTGCCAGCAGCCCCCAGGGGACTAGCGGGCCCCACAATGAGCAGTTCTTC
D gene: TRBD2
J gene: TRBJ2-1
V gene: TRBV11-2
clone size: few

CDR3 protein: CASSLRGGMWTGELFF
CDR3 DNA: TGTGCCAGCAGTTTAAGGGGTGGAATGTGGACCGGGGAGCTGTTTTTT
D gene: NA
J gene: TRBJ2-2
V gene: TRBV12-3/TRBV12-4
clone size: once

CDR3 protein: CASLTYLRGTEAFF
CDR3 DNA: TGTGCCAGCCTTACCTACTTACGGGGGACTGAAGCTTTCTTT
D gene: NA
J gene: TRBJ1-1
V gene: TRBV5-5
clone size: NA

CDR3 protein: CASSGTIANEQFF
CDR3 DNA: TGTGCCAGCAGTGGGACTATAGCCAATGAGCAGTTCTTC
D gene: NA
J gene: TRBJ2-1
V gene: TRBV2
clone size: NA

CDR3 protein: CATSRDLAGGQDTQYF
CDR3 DNA: TGTGCCACCAGCAGAGATTTAGCGGGGGGGCAAGATACGCAGTATTTT
D gene: TRBD2
J gene: TRBJ2-3
V gene: TRBV15
clone size: NA

CDR3 protein: CASRRAVTYEQYF
CDR3 DNA: TGTGCCAGCAGGAGGGCGGTAACCTACGAGCAGTACTTC
D gene: NA
J gene: TRBJ2-7
V gene: TRBV28
clone size: few

CDR3 protein: CASSRRTLEQYF
CDR3 DNA: TGTGCCAGCAGCCGACGGACTCTGGAGCAGTACTTC
D gene: NA
J gene: TRBJ2-7
V gene: TRBV7-9
clone size: NA

CDR3 protein: CASSMDGMNTEAFF
CDR3 DNA: TGTGCCAGCAGCATGGACGGAATGAACACTGAAGCTTTCTTT
D gene: NA
J gene: TRBJ1-1
V gene: TRBV12-3/TRBV12-4
clone size: NA

CDR3 protein: CASSELAGASYNEQFF
CDR3 DNA: TGTGCCAGCAGTGAATTGGCGGGAGCCAGTTACAATGAGCAGTTCTTC
D gene: TRBD2
J gene: TRBJ2-1
V gene: TRBV6-4
clone size: many

CDR3 protein: CASSSQEAYEQYF
CDR3 DNA: TGTGCCAGCAGTTCGCAGGAAGCCTACGAGCAGTACTTC
D gene: NA
J gene: TRBJ2-7
V gene: TRBV12-3/TRBV12-4
clone size: NA

CDR3 protein: CASSPDPSYYEQYF
CDR3 DNA: TGTGCCAGCAGCCCCGACCCATCCTACTACGAGCAGTACTTC
D gene: NA
J gene: TRBJ2-7
V gene: TRBV3-1
clone size: few